The rows below give T cell receptor beta chains drawn from one sample of a study of T-cell reconstitution after alpha-beta-depleted transplantation in children. MiXCR was run by TCRdb on the PCR reads, yielding one entry per CDR3 protein. The data contain 350,000 to 400,000 distinct CDR3 sequences, about an eighth of them singletons. The sample consisted of PBMCs, taken from the stem cell graft. Receptors originate from a human donor who donated a stem cell graft to a child with Fanconi anemia. Both conserved end residues are part of each CDR3. D genes are given only for firm matches. Part of the rows lack a size; the others show once, few, many or a class for expanded clones.

V,J,size,D,length,CDR3,DNA
TRBV12-3/TRBV12-4,TRBJ2-5,many,.,15,CASSLYGGTQETQYF,TGTGCCAGCAGTCTCTACGGGGGCACCCAAGAGACCCAGTACTTC
TRBV12-3/TRBV12-4,TRBJ1-4,.,.,14,CASSKGGLREKLFF,TGTGCCAGCAGCAAGGGAGGTCTTCGTGAAAAACTGTTTTTT
TRBV12-3/TRBV12-4,TRBJ1-2,.,.,13,CASSLGISYGYTF,TGTGCCAGCAGTTTGGGGATTTCCTATGGCTACACCTTC
TRBV6-2/TRBV6-3,TRBJ1-6,few,.,15,CATSSSGLGNSPLHF,TGTGCCACCAGTTCCTCGGGACTCGGTAATTCACCCCTCCACTTT
TRBV20-1,TRBJ2-7,many,TRBD1,16,CSARKVEGATTYEQYF,TGCAGTGCTAGGAAGGTTGAGGGGGCGACTACCTACGAGCAGTACTTC
TRBV12-3/TRBV12-4,TRBJ1-1,few,.,13,CASKIAGEGEAFF,TGTGCCAGCAAAATCGCAGGTGAAGGTGAAGCTTTCTTT
TRBV5-5,TRBJ2-1,.,TRBD1,15,CASSLVGTGSGEQFF,TGTGCCAGCAGCTTGGTGGGGACAGGGTCGGGTGAGCAGTTCTTC
TRBV5-1,TRBJ2-2,few,.,17,CASSLQSKRGGPGELFF,TGCGCCAGCAGCTTACAATCTAAACGGGGCGGACCCGGGGAGCTGTTTTTT
TRBV2,TRBJ2-5,few,.,14,CASSESRTSGTQYF,TGTGCCAGCAGTGAATCTAGAACTTCTGGGACCCAGTACTTC
TRBV12-3/TRBV12-4,TRBJ2-5,few,.,15,CASTPLLTPQETQYF,TGTGCCAGCACCCCCCTCTTGACGCCTCAAGAGACCCAGTACTTC
TRBV12-3/TRBV12-4,TRBJ2-7,.,TRBD2,17,CASSLAPLAGVFTEQYF,TGTGCCAGCAGTTTAGCCCCTCTAGCGGGGGTGTTCACCGAGCAGTACTTC
TRBV12-3/TRBV12-4,TRBJ2-5,few,.,13,CASSRRGIETQYF,TGTGCCAGCAGTCGAAGGGGGATCGAGACCCAGTACTTC
TRBV18,TRBJ2-5,many,.,14,CASSPLPSGETQYF,TGTGCCAGCTCACCTCTCCCCAGTGGGGAGACCCAGTACTTC
TRBV4-2,TRBJ1-3,.,.,14,CASSSFKWGNTIYF,TGTGCCAGCAGCTCCTTCAAGTGGGGAAACACCATATATTTT
TRBV12-3/TRBV12-4,TRBJ1-5,.,.,15,CASSFKGESNQPQHF,TGTGCCAGCAGTTTTAAGGGGGAGAGCAATCAGCCCCAGCATTTT
TRBV7-9,TRBJ1-1,many,TRBD1,12,CASGTGDLGAFF,TGTGCCAGCGGGACAGGGGACCTGGGTGCTTTCTTT
TRBV12-3/TRBV12-4,TRBJ2-3,.,.,14,CASSSIADSDTQYF,TGTGCCAGCAGTTCCATTGCTGATTCAGATACGCAGTATTTT
TRBV12-3/TRBV12-4,TRBJ2-1,few,.,12,CASSSYRDEQFF,TGTGCCAGCAGTTCCTACAGAGATGAGCAGTTCTTC
TRBV5-6,TRBJ1-1,.,.,14,CASSLDAGNTEAFF,TGTGCCAGCAGCTTGGACGCGGGCAACACTGAAGCTTTCTTT
TRBV5-1,TRBJ1-6,.,TRBD1,17,CASSSRTGGSYNSPLHF,TGCGCCAGCAGCTCCAGGACAGGGGGATCCTATAATTCACCCCTCCACTTT
TRBV6-2/TRBV6-3,TRBJ2-7,few,.,12,CASSRGWQEQYF,TGTGCCAGCAGCCGGGGGTGGCAGGAGCAGTACTTC
TRBV29-1,TRBJ1-2,few,.,14,CSVGTWGQDDGYTF,TGCAGCGTTGGGACGTGGGGACAAGATGATGGCTACACCTTC
TRBV6-2/TRBV6-3,TRBJ2-3,.,.,13,CASSYDRFDTQYF,TGTGCCAGCAGCTACGACCGGTTCGATACGCAGTATTTT
TRBV29-1,TRBJ1-4,few,.,15,CSVQVNQGTNEKLFF,TGCAGCGTTCAAGTCAATCAGGGGACTAATGAAAAACTGTTTTTT
TRBV5-1,TRBJ2-1,few,TRBD2,15,CASSPDPRRGSEQFF,TGCGCCAGCAGCCCGGACCCCCGGCGGGGGAGTGAGCAGTTCTTC
TRBV5-1,TRBJ1-4,few,.,14,CASSLSGGREKLFF,TGCGCCAGCAGCTTGAGTGGAGGACGTGAAAAACTGTTTTTT
TRBV5-1,TRBJ1-1,.,.,14,CASSLSTQNTEAFF,TGCGCCAGCAGCTTGTCTACACAGAACACTGAAGCTTTCTTT
TRBV6-1,TRBJ1-1,.,TRBD1,14,CASRTPGGNTEAFF,TGTGCCAGCAGGACACCAGGGGGGAACACTGAAGCTTTCTTT
TRBV20-1,TRBJ2-5,few,.,14,CSTLAPSLRETQYF,TGCAGCACGCTAGCGCCTTCTTTGAGGGAGACCCAGTACTTC
TRBV19,TRBJ1-5,few,.,14,CASSIGTDNQPQHF,TGTGCCAGTAGTATAGGGACGGACAATCAGCCCCAGCATTTT
TRBV4-1,TRBJ1-5,.,.,17,CASSQVEGRGFDQPQHF,TGCGCCAGCAGCCAAGTTGAGGGCAGGGGCTTCGATCAGCCCCAGCATTTT
TRBV5-1,TRBJ2-2,few,.,14,CASSTQRGTGELFF,TGCGCCAGCAGCACCCAGCGCGGCACCGGGGAGCTGTTTTTT
TRBV9,TRBJ2-5,many,TRBD2,15,CASSVGGTRGETQYF,TGTGCCAGCAGCGTAGGTGGGACTAGAGGCGAGACCCAGTACTTC
TRBV7-2,TRBJ2-5,.,TRBD1,14,CASSRNRGKETQYF,TGTGCCAGCAGCCGAAACAGGGGAAAGGAGACCCAGTACTTC
TRBV10-3,TRBJ2-1,few,.,15,CAISEGAAEYNEQFF,TGTGCCATCAGTGAGGGAGCGGCCGAATACAATGAGCAGTTCTTC
TRBV5-6,TRBJ1-1,many,.,17,CASSLAQALFMNTEAFF,TGTGCCAGCAGCTTAGCCCAAGCCTTATTCATGAACACTGAAGCTTTCTTT
TRBV3-1,TRBJ1-1,few,.,15,CASSRRRGRGAEAFF,TGTGCCAGCAGCCGGAGGAGGGGGAGAGGCGCTGAAGCTTTCTTT
TRBV6-5,TRBJ2-2,.,TRBD2,19,CASSYDGLLAGAHTGELFF,TGTGCCAGCAGTTACGACGGTCTGCTAGCGGGGGCACACACCGGGGAGCTGTTTTTT
TRBV7-2,TRBJ2-3,.,TRBD2,15,CASSPNGGGSDTQYF,TGTGCCAGCAGCCCCAACGGGGGGGGTTCAGATACGCAGTATTTT
TRBV5-1,TRBJ1-6,few,TRBD1,15,CASTPGTGWDSPLHF,TGCGCCAGCACACCTGGGACAGGGTGGGATTCACCCCTCCACTTT
TRBV6-2/TRBV6-3,TRBJ2-2,many,TRBD2,17,CASSPGLAGGTTGELFF,TGTGCCAGCAGTCCGGGACTAGCGGGGGGAACCACCGGGGAGCTGTTTTTT
TRBV20-1,TRBJ2-2,.,.,14,CSARDLLLSGELFF,TGCAGTGCTAGAGACCTCCTCCTGTCCGGGGAGCTGTTTTTT
TRBV4-2,TRBJ1-3,.,.,17,CASSQDSGVFSGNTIYF,TGTGCCAGCAGCCAAGATAGTGGGGTGTTCTCGGGAAACACCATATATTTT
TRBV11-1,TRBJ2-7,.,.,14,CASRPSVRSYEQYF,TGTGCCAGCAGACCAAGTGTAAGGTCCTACGAGCAGTACTTC
TRBV14,TRBJ2-1,many,TRBD1,13,CASGQGPLQGQFF,TGTGCCAGCGGACAGGGGCCCCTTCAGGGGCAGTTCTTC
TRBV12-3/TRBV12-4,TRBJ1-1,many,.,14,CASSLQSWGTEAFF,TGTGCCAGCAGCCTCCAATCGTGGGGCACTGAAGCTTTCTTT
TRBV2,TRBJ2-7,.,TRBD1,14,CASSFKGQSYEQYF,TGTGCCAGCAGCTTTAAGGGACAGTCCTACGAGCAGTACTTC